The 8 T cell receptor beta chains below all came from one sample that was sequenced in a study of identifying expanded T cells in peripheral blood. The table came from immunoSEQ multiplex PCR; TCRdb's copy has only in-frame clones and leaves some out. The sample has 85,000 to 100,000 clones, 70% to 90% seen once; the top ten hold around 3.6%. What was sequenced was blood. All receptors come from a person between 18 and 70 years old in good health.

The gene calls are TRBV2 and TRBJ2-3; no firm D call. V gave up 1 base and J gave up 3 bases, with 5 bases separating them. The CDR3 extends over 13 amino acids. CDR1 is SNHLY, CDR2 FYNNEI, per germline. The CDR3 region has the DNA TGTGCCAGCAGTGAAGGGCAAACAGATACGCAGTATTTT. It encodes CASSEGQTDTQYF.

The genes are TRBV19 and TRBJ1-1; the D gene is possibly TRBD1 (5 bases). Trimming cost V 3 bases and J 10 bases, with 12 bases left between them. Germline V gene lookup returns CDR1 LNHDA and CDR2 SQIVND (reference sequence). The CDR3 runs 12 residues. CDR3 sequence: CASSILAGRAFF. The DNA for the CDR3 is TGTGCCAGTAGTATCTTGGCAGGGAGAGCTTTCTTT.

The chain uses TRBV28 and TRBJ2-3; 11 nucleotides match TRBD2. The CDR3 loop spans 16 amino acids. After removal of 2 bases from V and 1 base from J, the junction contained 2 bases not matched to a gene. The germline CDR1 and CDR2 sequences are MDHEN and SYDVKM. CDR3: CASSLLTSGGTDTQYF. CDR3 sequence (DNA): TGTGCCAGCAGTTTACTGACTAGCGGGGGCACAGATACGCAGTATTTT.

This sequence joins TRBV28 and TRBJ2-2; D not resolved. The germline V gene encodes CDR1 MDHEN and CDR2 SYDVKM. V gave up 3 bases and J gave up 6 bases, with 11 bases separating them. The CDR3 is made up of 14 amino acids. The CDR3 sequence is CASSLTEESGELFF. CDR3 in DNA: TGTGCCAGCAGTTTGACGGAAGAATCCGGGGAGCTGTTTTTT.

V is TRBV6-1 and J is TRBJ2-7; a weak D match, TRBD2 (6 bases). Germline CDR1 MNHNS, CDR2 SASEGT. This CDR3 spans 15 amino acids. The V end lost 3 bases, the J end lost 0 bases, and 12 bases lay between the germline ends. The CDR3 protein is CASSEEASASYEQYF. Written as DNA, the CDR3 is TGTGCCAGCAGTGAGGAGGCTAGCGCCTCCTACGAGCAGTACTTC.

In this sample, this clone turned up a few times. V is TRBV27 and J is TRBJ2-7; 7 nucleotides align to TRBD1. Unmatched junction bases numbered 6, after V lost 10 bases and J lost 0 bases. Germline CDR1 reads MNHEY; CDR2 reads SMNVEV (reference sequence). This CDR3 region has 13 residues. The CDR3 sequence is CATGGRPSYEQYF. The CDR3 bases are TGTGCCACAGGGGGACGGCCCTCCTACGAGCAGTACTTC.

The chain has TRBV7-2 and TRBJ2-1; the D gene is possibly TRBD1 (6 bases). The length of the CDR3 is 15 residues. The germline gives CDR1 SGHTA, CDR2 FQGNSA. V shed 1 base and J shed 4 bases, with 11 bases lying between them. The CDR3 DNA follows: TGTGCCAGCAGCTTAGGGACAGCTCAGTACAATGAGCAGTTCTTC. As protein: CASSLGTAQYNEQFF.

The CDR3 nucleotides read TGTGCCAGCAGTTACTCGCTCCAGGGGGCTCTCGAGCAGTACTTC. The encoded protein is CASSYSLQGALEQYF. This chain links TRBV6-6 with TRBJ2-7; 8 positions agree with TRBD1. The V gene end was trimmed by 0 bases and the J gene end by 6 bases; junction bases not matched to a gene: 7. Per the germline V gene, CDR1 is MNHNY and CDR2 is SVGAGI (reference sequence). The CDR3 runs 15 residues.